The T cell receptor (beta chain) under discussion was sequenced for a study of blood T cell repertoires in COVID-19. Study context: The samples span acute and convalescent COVID-19 from the United States, Italy and Spain. The cDNA or gDNA used as material had been derived from T cells, B-cell-depleted T cells, or PBMCs.

From germline, CDR1 is SGDLS and CDR2 YYNGEE. This CDR3 spans 16 amino acids. V lost 0 bases to trimming and J lost 5 bases, with 15 bases between them. In the original processing: From reference gene primer amplification, estimates of nucleated cell counts were derived. The repertoire was sequenced with immunoSEQ multiplex PCR; TCRdb's copy has only in-frame clones and lacks some. That table supplies the V and J calls and clone size; D and trimming were determined from the DNA. The sample lists 250,000 to 300,000 clones, about nine tenths seen once, with about 2.2% in the top ten. This clone was recorded once.

The specimen sequenced was peripheral blood. The chain is built from TRBV9 and TRBJ2-1; D perhaps matches TRBD2 (7 bases). This TCR was sampled from a woman aged 50 to 60 who had recovered from COVID-19. The chain's CDR3 is CASSVGQGRGNNEQFF. CDR3 bases: TGTGCCAGCAGCGTAGGGCAGGGGAGGGGTAACAATGAGCAGTTCTTC.